The 9 T cell receptor beta chains below come from one sample, sequenced in a study of OX40 agonist ivuxolimab in advanced cancers. Sequencing used immunoSEQ multiplex PCR; TCRdb keeps in-frame clones, though not all of them. The data show 75,000 to 100,000 clones, 90% seen once. Sequenced material: CD4+ or CD8+ T cells sorted from blood, taken in a trial of the OX40 agonist ivuxolimab. These receptors were obtained from an adult with an advanced solid tumor such as melanoma, head and neck, liver or kidney cancer.

The CDR3 region is CASRQDANYGYTF. In DNA, the CDR3 is TGTGCCAGCCGACAGGACGCTAACTATGGCTACACCTTC. V and J are TRBV6-4 and TRBJ1-2; tentative D call: TRBD1 (6 bases). Trimming removed 8 bases from V and 0 bases from J, with 10 bases in between. Germline-derived CDR1 and CDR2 are MRHNA and SNTAGT. CDR3 length: 13 residues.

The chain is built from TRBV9 and TRBJ1-2; D not certain. Trimming left V 3 bases short and J 2 bases short, with 11 bases between. The length of the CDR3 is 14 residues. Germline values: CDR1 SGDLS, CDR2 YYNGEE. CDR3 sequence reads: CASSGRAENYGYTF. Written as DNA, the CDR3 is TGTGCCAGCAGCGGGCGGGCCGAGAACTATGGCTACACCTTC.

The genes are TRBV7-2 and TRBJ2-5; no reliable D call. The CDR3 covers 15 residues. CDR1 SGHTA and CDR2 FQGNSA come from the germline V gene. V lost 1 base to trimming and J lost 3 bases, with 12 bases between them. Here the CDR3 reads CASSLGWGLKETQYF. CDR3 nucleotides: TGTGCCAGCAGCTTAGGCTGGGGTTTAAAAGAGACCCAGTACTTC.

The V call is TRBV14, the J call TRBJ1-5; 8 bases are a match to TRBD1. The V and J ends lost 4 bases and 2 bases, in that order; junction bases with no gene match: 4. The germline CDR1 and CDR2 sequences are SGHDN and FVKESK. The CDR3 runs to 15 residues. The CDR3 DNA follows: TGTGCCAGCAGCCTGACAGGGGATGGCAATCAGCCCCAGCATTTT. It is translated as CASSLTGDGNQPQHF.

This clone came up a few times. The chain uses TRBV11-1 and TRBJ1-1; 8 nucleotides line up with TRBD1. Unmatched junction bases numbered 6, after V lost 1 base and J lost 11 bases. The length of the CDR3 is 13 residues. Germline CDR1 and CDR2: SGHAT and FQDESV (reference sequence). This CDR3 reads CASSLGGTGLAFF. CDR3 sequence (DNA): TGTGCCAGCAGCTTAGGTGGGACAGGACTGGCTTTCTTT.

This chain connects TRBV7-9 to TRBJ2-1, with D perhaps being TRBD1 or TRBD2 (5 bases each). The CDR3 length is 13 residues. V was cut by 0 bases and J by 12 bases, with 12 bases left in between. Germline CDR1 SEHNR, CDR2 FQNEAQ (reference sequence). The CDR3 protein is CASSLALTGGQFF. CDR3 in DNA: TGTGCCAGCAGCTTAGCCCTGACTGGGGGGCAGTTCTTC.

The gene calls are TRBV4-1 and TRBJ2-6, with 9 positions matching TRBD2. The CDR3 length is 19 residues. Germline V CDR1 and CDR2: MGHRA, YSYEKL. The J segment lost 0 bases and the V segment lost 1 base, leaving 7 bases of the junction unmatched. CDR3 region: CASSQGGGTSRSGANVLTF. CDR3 in DNA: TGCGCCAGCAGCCAAGGGGGCGGGACTAGCCGCTCTGGGGCCAACGTCCTGACTTTC.

In DNA form, the CDR3 reads TGTGCCAGCAGCACGGGACGCTATGGCTACACCTTC. It yields the protein CASSTGRYGYTF. The chain is built from TRBV28 and TRBJ1-2; possible D gene TRBD1, 5 bases. The CDR3 totals 12 residues. Germline V gives CDR1 MDHEN, CDR2 SYDVKM. Deletions cut 6 bases from V and 4 bases from J, with 9 bases between.

This clone was observed a handful of times. The rearrangement links TRBV2 to TRBJ2-7, with 7 bases that match TRBD2. The germline V gene has CDR1 SNHLY and CDR2 FYNNEI. This CDR3 comprises 12 residues. Trimming at V came to 8 bases and at J to 5 bases, leaving 6 bases not matched to a gene. The CDR3: CASSEGGHEQYF. The CDR3 coding sequence is TGTGCCAGCTCCGAGGGAGGGCACGAGCAGTACTTC.